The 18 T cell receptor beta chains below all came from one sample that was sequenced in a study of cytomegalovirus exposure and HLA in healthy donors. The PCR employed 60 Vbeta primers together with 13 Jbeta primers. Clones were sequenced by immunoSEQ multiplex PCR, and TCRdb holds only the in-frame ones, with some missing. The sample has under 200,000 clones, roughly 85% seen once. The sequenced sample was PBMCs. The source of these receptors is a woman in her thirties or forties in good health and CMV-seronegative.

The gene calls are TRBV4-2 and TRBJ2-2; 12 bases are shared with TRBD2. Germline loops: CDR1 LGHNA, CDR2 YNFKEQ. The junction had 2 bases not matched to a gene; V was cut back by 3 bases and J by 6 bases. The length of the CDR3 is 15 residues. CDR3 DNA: TGTGCCAGCAGCCAGACTAGCGGGAGTCCCGGGGAGCTGTTTTTT. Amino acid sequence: CASSQTSGSPGELFF.

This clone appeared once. The chain's CDR3 is CASPPRQGAADTQYF. The DNA of the CDR3 is TGTGCCAGCCCCCCAAGACAGGGCGCGGCGGATACGCAGTATTTT. The chain joins TRBV30 to TRBJ2-3; 7 bases are a match to TRBD1. The V and J ends lost 8 bases and 6 bases, in that order; junction bases with no gene match: 17. This CDR3 is built from 15 residues. Per the germline V gene, CDR1 is GTSNPN and CDR2 is SVGIG (reference sequence).

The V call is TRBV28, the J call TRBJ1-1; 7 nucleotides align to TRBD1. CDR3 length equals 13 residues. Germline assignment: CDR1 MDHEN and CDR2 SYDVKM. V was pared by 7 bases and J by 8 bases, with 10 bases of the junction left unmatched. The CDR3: CASNLVYRGEAFF. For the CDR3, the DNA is TGTGCCAGCAACTTGGTCTACAGGGGCGAAGCTTTCTTT.

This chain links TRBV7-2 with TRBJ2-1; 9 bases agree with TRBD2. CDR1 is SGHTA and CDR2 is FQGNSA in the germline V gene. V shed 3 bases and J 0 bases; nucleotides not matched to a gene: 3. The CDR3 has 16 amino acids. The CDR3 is CASSLDSGSSYNEQFF. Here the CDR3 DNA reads TGTGCCAGCAGCTTGGATAGCGGGAGCTCCTACAATGAGCAGTTCTTC. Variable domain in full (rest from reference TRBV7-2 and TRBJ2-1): GAGVSQSPSNKVTEKGKDVELRCDPISGHTALYWYRQSLGQGLEFLIYFQGNSAPDKSGLPSDRFSAERTGGSVSTLTIQRTQQEDSAVYLCASSLDSGSSYNEQFFGPGTRLTVL.

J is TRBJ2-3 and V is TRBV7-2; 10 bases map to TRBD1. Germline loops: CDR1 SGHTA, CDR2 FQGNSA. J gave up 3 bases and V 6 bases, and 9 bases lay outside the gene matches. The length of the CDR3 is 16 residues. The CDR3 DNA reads TGTGCCAGCAGAGAACCGGGACAGGGGACGACAGATACGCAGTATTTT. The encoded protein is CASREPGQGTTDTQYF.

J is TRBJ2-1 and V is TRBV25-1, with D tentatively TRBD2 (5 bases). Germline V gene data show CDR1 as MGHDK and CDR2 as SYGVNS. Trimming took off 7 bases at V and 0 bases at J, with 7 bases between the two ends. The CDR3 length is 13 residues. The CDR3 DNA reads TGTGCCAGCACGGGAAACTCCTACAATGAGCAGTTCTTC. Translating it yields CASTGNSYNEQFF.

In nucleotides, the CDR3 is TGTGCCAGCAGTTTGTCGCTACCCTCCTACGAGCAGTACTTC. Its translation: CASSLSLPSYEQYF. The rearrangement uses TRBV28 and TRBJ2-7; no clear D. Between the trimmed V and J ends, which lost 3 bases and 0 bases, there was a span of 9 bases. Germline V gene lookup returns CDR1 MDHEN and CDR2 SYDVKM. CDR3 length equals 14 residues.

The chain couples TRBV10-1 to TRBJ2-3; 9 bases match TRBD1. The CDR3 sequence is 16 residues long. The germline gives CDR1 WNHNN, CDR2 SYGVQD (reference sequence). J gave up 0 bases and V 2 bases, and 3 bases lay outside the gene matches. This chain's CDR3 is CASSEQGTGSTDTQYF. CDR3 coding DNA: TGCGCCAGCAGTGAGCAAGGGACAGGGAGCACAGATACGCAGTATTTT.

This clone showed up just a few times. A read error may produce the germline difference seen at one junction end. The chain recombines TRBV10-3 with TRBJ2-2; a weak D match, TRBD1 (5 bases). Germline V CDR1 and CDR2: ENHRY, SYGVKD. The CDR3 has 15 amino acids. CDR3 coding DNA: TGTGCCAGCAGTGAAGAGCCCCAGGGCTCCGGGGAGCTGTTTTTT. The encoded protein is CASSEEPQGSGELFF.

CDR3 nucleotide sequence: TGCGCCAGCAGCTTAAATATGGCAGGGGTACGTAATGGCCATGAGCAGTTCTTC. Translating it yields CASSLNMAGVRNGHEQFF. The V gene is TRBV23-1, the J gene TRBJ2-1; the D gene is possibly TRBD1 (6 bases). TRBV23-1 is an ORF, with its function uncertain. The ends were cut back, 6 bases at V and 8 bases at J, with 29 bases in the middle. This CDR3 spans 18 amino acids.

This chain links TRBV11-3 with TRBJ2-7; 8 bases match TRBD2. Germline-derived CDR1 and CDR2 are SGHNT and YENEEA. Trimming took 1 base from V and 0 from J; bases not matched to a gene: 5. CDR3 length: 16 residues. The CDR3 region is CASSLGRGGLSYEQYF. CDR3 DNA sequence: TGTGCCAGCAGCTTAGGACGGGGGGGCCTCTCCTACGAGCAGTACTTC.

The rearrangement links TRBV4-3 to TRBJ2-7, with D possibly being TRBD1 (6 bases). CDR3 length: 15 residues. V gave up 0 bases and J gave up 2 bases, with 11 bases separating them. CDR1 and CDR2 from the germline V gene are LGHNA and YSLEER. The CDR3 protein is CASSQDETGTYEQYF. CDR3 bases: TGCGCCAGCAGCCAAGATGAGACAGGCACCTACGAGCAGTACTTC.

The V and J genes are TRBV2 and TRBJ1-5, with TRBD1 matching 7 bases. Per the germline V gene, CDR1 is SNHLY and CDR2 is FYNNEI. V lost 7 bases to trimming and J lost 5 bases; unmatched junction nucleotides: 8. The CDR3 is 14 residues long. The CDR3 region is CASKEGRGYQPQHF. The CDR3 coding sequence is TGTGCCAGCAAGGAGGGCAGGGGGTATCAGCCCCAGCATTTT.

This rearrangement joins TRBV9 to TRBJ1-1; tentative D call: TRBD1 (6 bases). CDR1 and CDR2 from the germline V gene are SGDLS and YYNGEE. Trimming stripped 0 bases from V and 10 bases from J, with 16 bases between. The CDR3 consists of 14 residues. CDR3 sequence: CASSVGRGSRGAFF. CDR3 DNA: TGTGCCAGCAGCGTAGGTAGAGGTTCCAGGGGAGCTTTCTTT.

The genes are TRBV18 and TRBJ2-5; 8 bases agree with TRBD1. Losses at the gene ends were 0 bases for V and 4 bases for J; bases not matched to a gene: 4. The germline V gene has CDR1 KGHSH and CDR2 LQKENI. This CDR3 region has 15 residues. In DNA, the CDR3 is TGTGCCAGCTCACCACCGGACAGGGTGGGAGAGACCCAGTACTTC. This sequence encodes CASSPPDRVGETQYF.

In DNA, the CDR3 is TGTGCCAGCAGCTTAGTGACGGGAGTTATCGAGCAGTACTTC. It yields the protein CASSLVTGVIEQYF. This chain connects TRBV7-2 to TRBJ2-7, with TRBD2 as a possible D gene (6 bases). The CDR3 covers 14 residues. Deletions cut 1 base from V and 6 bases from J, with 13 bases between. The germline V gene has CDR1 SGHTA and CDR2 FQGNSA.

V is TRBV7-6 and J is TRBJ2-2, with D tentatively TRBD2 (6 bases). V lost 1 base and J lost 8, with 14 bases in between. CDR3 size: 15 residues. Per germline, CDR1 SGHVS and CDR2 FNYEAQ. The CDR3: CASSLVREKGGELFF. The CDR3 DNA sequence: TGTGCCAGCAGCTTAGTTCGGGAGAAGGGGGGGGAGCTGTTTTTT. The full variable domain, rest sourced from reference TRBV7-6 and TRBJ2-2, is GAGVSQSPRYKVTKRGQDVALRCDPISGHVSLYWYRQALGQGPEFLTYFNYEAQQDKSGLPNDRFSAERPEGSISTLTIQRTEQRDSAMYRCASSLVREKGGELFFGEGSRLTVL.

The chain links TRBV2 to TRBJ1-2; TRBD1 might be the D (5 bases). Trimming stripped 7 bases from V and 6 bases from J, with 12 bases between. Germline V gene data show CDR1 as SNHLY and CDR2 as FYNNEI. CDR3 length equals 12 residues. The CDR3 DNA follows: TGTGCCAGCACCGTGGACACGGATGGCTACACCTTC. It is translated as CASTVDTDGYTF.